These 30 T cell receptor beta chains were sequenced from one sample in a study of CD8 T cells in ankylosing spondylitis. TCRdb reanalysed the 5' RACE reads using MiXCR and keeps one entry per CDR3 protein. The data contain over 150,000 distinct CDR3 sequences, roughly 13% of them singletons. Sequenced sample: blood, either unsorted or a sorted T cell fraction (not recorded which). The receptor set was obtained from a male donor with ankylosing spondylitis or in good health (not recorded which).

The chain couples TRBV19 to TRBJ2-1; D gene unclear. The CDR3 consists of 15 residues. V shed 6 bases and J shed 2 bases, with 14 bases lying between them. Germline loops: CDR1 LNHDA, CDR2 SQIVND (reference sequence). CDR3 bases: TGTGCCAGTAGGGAAGGAGCCAGCCCCTACAATGAGCAGTTCTTC. It encodes CASREGASPYNEQFF. The full variable domain, with the rest looked up from reference TRBV19 and TRBJ2-1, is DGGITQSPKYLFRKEGQNVTLSCEQNLNHDAMYWYRQDPGQGLRLIYYSQIVNDFQKGDIAEGYSVSREKKESFPLTVTSAQKNPTAFYLCASREGASPYNEQFFGPGTRLTVL.

The chain links TRBV27 to TRBJ2-5; no firm D call. CDR1 MNHEY and CDR2 SMNVEV come from the germline V gene (reference sequence). The CDR3 length is 12 residues. Trimming pared 6 bases from V and 4 bases from J, leaving 9 bases between. CDR3 bases: TGTGCCAGCAGGGCACCTGGAGAGACCCAGTACTTC. It encodes CASRAPGETQYF.

This clonotype occurred once. The genes are TRBV5-4 and TRBJ1-2; D is ambiguous. The CDR3 is made up of 13 amino acids. V was pared by 0 bases and J by 4 bases, with 7 bases between. CDR1 and CDR2 (germline): SGHNT, YYREEE (reference sequence). For the CDR3, the DNA is TGTGCCAGCAGCTTGGAGGGTACCTATGGCTACACCTTC. This translates into CASSLEGTYGYTF. The full variable domain, with the rest looked up from reference TRBV5-4 and TRBJ1-2, is ETGVTQSPTHLIKTRGQQVTLRCSSQSGHNTVSWYQQALGQGPQFIFQYYREEENGRGNFPPRFSGLQFPNYSSELNVNALELDDSALYLCASSLEGTYGYTFGSGTRLTVV.

The sample holds many counts of this clonotype. The chain combines TRBV20-1 with TRBJ1-1; perhaps TRBD1 as D (6 bases). CDR3 length: 15 residues. The V gene lost 3 bases and the J gene lost 0 bases, with 14 bases spanning the gap. Germline V gives CDR1 DFQATT, CDR2 SNEGSKA (reference sequence). The CDR3: CSASLDSFMNTEAFF. CDR3 nucleotide sequence: TGCAGTGCTAGCCTGGACAGTTTCATGAACACTGAAGCTTTCTTT.

In DNA form, the CDR3 reads TGCAGTGCTAGGACCCGACGAAGCGGGCCAGATACGCAGTATTTT. It is translated as CSARTRRSGPDTQYF. The gene calls are TRBV20-1 and TRBJ2-3, with D possibly matching TRBD2 (6 bases). The length of the CDR3 is 15 residues. Germline values: CDR1 DFQATT, CDR2 SNEGSKA (reference sequence). Trimming left V 3 bases short and J 4 bases short, with 17 bases between.

The table lists this clonotype with a few counts. The chain couples TRBV27 to TRBJ1-2; TRBD1 might be the D (5 bases). Trimming pared 5 bases from V and 7 bases from J, leaving 17 bases between. This CDR3 comprises 14 residues. Germline V gives CDR1 MNHEY, CDR2 SMNVEV (reference sequence). CDR3 bases: TGTGCCAGCAGTCAAACAGGCCCCGTGGGTGGCTACACCTTC. It is translated as CASSQTGPVGGYTF.

This clonotype was detected many times. The rearrangement joins TRBV4-1 to TRBJ2-1; D is possibly TRBD1 or TRBD2 (5 bases each). CDR1 is MGHRA, CDR2 YSYEKL, per germline. This CDR3 has 16 amino acids. V was cut by 2 bases and J by 3 bases, with 14 bases left in between. DNA of the CDR3: TGCGCCAGCAGCCAAAGTCCGGGAACAGGCTACAATGAGCAGTTCTTC. Translated, it gives CASSQSPGTGYNEQFF.

The chain is built from TRBV18 and TRBJ2-1; 7 positions match TRBD1. Germline CDR1 and CDR2: KGHSH and LQKENI. This CDR3 contains 16 residues. The ends lost 1 base at V and 2 bases at J; junction bases unmatched: 5. The CDR3 coding sequence is TGTGCCAGCTCACCACGGAACAGGGGCCCCTACAATGAGCAGTTCTTC. It codes for CASSPRNRGPYNEQFF.

The V gene is TRBV29-1, the J gene TRBJ2-1; 7 positions match TRBD2. CDR1 and CDR2 from the germline V gene are SQVTM and ANQGSEA. The CDR3 spans 14 residues. With V trimmed by 4 bases and J by 13 bases, 16 bases remained unmatched. CDR3 loop: CSVGGGRVGSGQFF. The DNA of the CDR3 is TGCAGCGTTGGGGGGGGTCGGGTCGGGTCCGGTCAGTTCTTC.

This clonotype was seen many times. The rearrangement links TRBV4-1 to TRBJ2-3; D remains ambiguous. This CDR3 contains 17 residues. V lost 0 bases to trimming and J lost 7 bases, with 20 bases between them. Per the germline V gene, CDR1 is MGHRA and CDR2 is YSYEKL. Here the CDR3 reads CASSQDGVSEDRNTQYF. Here the CDR3 DNA reads TGCGCCAGCAGCCAAGACGGCGTGAGCGAGGATCGAAATACGCAGTATTTT.

This chain uses TRBV5-4 with TRBJ2-3, with a weak D call TRBD1 (6 bases). The CDR3 has 14 amino acids. The ends were cut back, 4 bases at V and 0 bases at J, with 9 bases in the middle. Germline V gives CDR1 SGHNT, CDR2 YYREEE (reference sequence). The CDR3 region has the DNA TGTGCCAGCAGCAAACAGGGAAGCACAGATACGCAGTATTTT. Amino acids: CASSKQGSTDTQYF.

This clonotype appeared a few times. This chain uses TRBV23-1 with TRBJ1-5; 7 bases line up with TRBD1. TRBV23-1 is designated an ORF whose function remains uncertain. CDR3 size: 15 residues. The V segment lost 8 bases and the J segment 0 bases; nucleotides outside the gene matches: 7. For the CDR3, the DNA is TGCGCCAGCGCATCGGGACAGAATAGCAATCAGCCCCAGCATTTT. It codes for CASASGQNSNQPQHF.

V is TRBV19 and J is TRBJ2-1; D not certain. Trimming cost V 4 bases and J 3 bases, with 4 bases left between them. Germline-derived CDR1 and CDR2 are LNHDA and SQIVND (reference sequence). CDR3 length: 12 amino acids. CDR3 in DNA: TGTGCCAGTAGTAGGGACTACAATGAGCAGTTCTTC. Translation gives CASSRDYNEQFF.

V and J are TRBV20-1 and TRBJ2-1; no clear D gene. Germline loops: CDR1 DFQATT, CDR2 SNEGSKA (reference sequence). The CDR3 consists of 12 residues. With 6 bases removed from V and 8 bases from J, the gap between germline ends came to 14 bases. The CDR3 nucleotides read TGCAGTGCCTGGGGAAACGAGGATGAGCAGTTCTTC. As protein: CSAWGNEDEQFF.

This chain connects TRBV2 to TRBJ1-5; no definite D call. CDR1 is SNHLY and CDR2 is FYNNEI in the germline V gene. The CDR3 runs to 14 residues. The V end was cut by 0 bases, the J end by 3 bases, with 6 bases between. This CDR3 reads CASSEAAVNQPQHF. The CDR3, as DNA: TGTGCCAGCAGTGAAGCGGCAGTCAATCAGCCCCAGCATTTT.

V usage is TRBV12-3 or TRBV12-4 and J usage is TRBJ2-7; 7 nucleotides align to TRBD2. This CDR3 contains 12 residues. J lost 6 bases, V lost 8 bases, and 7 bases had no gene match. The CDR3 sequence: CASEASGGEQYF. Written as DNA, the CDR3 is TGTGCCAGCGAGGCTAGCGGAGGCGAGCAGTACTTC.

The J gene is TRBJ1-2, the V gene TRBV27; 7 bases line up with TRBD1. Germline-derived CDR1 and CDR2 are MNHEY and SMNVEV (reference sequence). The junction had 7 bases not matched to a gene; V was cut back by 4 bases and J by 8 bases. The CDR3 totals 13 residues. CDR3 nucleotide sequence: TGTGCCAGCAGTTCAAACCGGGACAGCGGCTACACCTTC. Translating gives CASSSNRDSGYTF.

V is TRBV7-9 and J is TRBJ1-1; possible D gene TRBD1, 5 bases. V was clipped by 5 bases and J by 7 bases, with 11 bases between them. This CDR3 comprises 12 residues. Germline CDR1 and CDR2: SEHNR and FQNEAQ (reference sequence). In DNA form, the CDR3 reads TGTGCCAGCAGCCCTGAGGGGATTGAAGCTTTCTTT. It is translated as CASSPEGIEAFF.

CDR3 DNA: TGTGCCAGCAGTTCATATGGACAGATCTACGAGCAGTACTTC. Protein: CASSSYGQIYEQYF. The chain employs TRBV27 and TRBJ2-7; tentative D call: TRBD1 (6 bases). V shed 4 bases and J shed 3 bases, with 13 bases lying between them. CDR1 is MNHEY, CDR2 SMNVEV, per germline (reference sequence). CDR3 length: 14 amino acids.

The V and J genes are TRBV11-2 and TRBJ1-2, with D tentatively TRBD1 (5 bases). Trimming pared 0 bases from V and 0 bases from J, leaving 14 bases between. CDR3 length equals 17 residues. Germline V gene data show CDR1 as SGHAT and CDR2 as FQNNGV. CDR3 amino acids: CASSLDPTQTANYGYTF. For the CDR3, the DNA is TGTGCCAGCAGCTTAGATCCCACTCAGACAGCTAACTATGGCTACACCTTC.

This clonotype was observed a handful of times. The chain carries TRBV6-1 and TRBJ2-1, with a weak D call TRBD2 (7 bases). The CDR3 covers 14 residues. CDR1 MNHNS and CDR2 SASEGT come from the germline V gene. Trimming removed 7 bases at V and 4 bases at J, with 14 bases between. CDR3 loop: CASKGGSGYNEQFF. The CDR3 nucleotides read TGTGCCAGCAAGGGGGGTAGCGGGTACAATGAGCAGTTCTTC.

The rearrangement links TRBV7-9 to TRBJ2-7; 8 positions agree with TRBD1. CDR3 length: 15 amino acids. Germline CDR1 SEHNR, CDR2 FQNEAQ (reference sequence). Trimming at V came to 5 bases and at J to 0 bases, leaving 6 bases not matched to a gene. The CDR3 bases are TGTGCCAGCAGCCAGGGACAGGCGAGCTCCTACGAGCAGTACTTC. As protein: CASSQGQASSYEQYF.

The table lists this clonotype with a few counts. The chain joins TRBV27 to TRBJ2-1, with 8 bases fitting TRBD2. Germline values: CDR1 MNHEY, CDR2 SMNVEV (reference sequence). The CDR3 consists of 14 residues. J gave up 2 bases and V 6 bases, and 3 bases lay outside the gene matches. Here the CDR3 DNA reads TGTGCCAGCAGAGCGGGAGTGGCCTACAATGAGCAGTTCTTC. It encodes CASRAGVAYNEQFF.

V gene TRBV7-9 combines with J gene TRBJ2-4; weak D call: TRBD2 (6 bases). The CDR3 is made up of 15 amino acids. V was pared by 6 bases and J by 0 bases, with 12 bases between. Germline V gene lookup returns CDR1 SEHNR and CDR2 FQNEAQ (reference sequence). CDR3 amino acids: CASSIADLAKNIQYF. CDR3 nucleotides: TGTGCCAGCAGTATAGCGGATCTAGCCAAAAACATTCAGTACTTC.

This clonotype was seen only a few times. The V gene is TRBV11-1, the J gene TRBJ2-3, with D possibly being TRBD2 (6 bases). CDR1 is SGHAT and CDR2 is FQDESV in the germline V gene (reference sequence). V lost 0 bases, J lost 0 bases, and 16 bases lay in between. The CDR3 is made up of 18 amino acids. The CDR3 DNA is TGTGCCAGCAGCTTAGCCCCCTTAGGAGCGGGTAGCACAGATACGCAGTATTTT. This codes for CASSLAPLGAGSTDTQYF.

This clonotype was seen repeatedly, ten times or more. J is TRBJ2-3 and V is TRBV4-1; D gene ambiguous. V was trimmed by 1 base and J by 6 bases, leaving 5 bases between them. The germline V gene encodes CDR1 MGHRA and CDR2 YSYEKL. The CDR3 has 12 residues. CDR3 bases: TGCGCCAGCAGCCAAGGGGGTGATACGCAGTATTTT. Translating it yields CASSQGGDTQYF.

A few counts support this clonotype. The CDR3 DNA sequence: TGCGCCAGCAGTCTCGGGACCACAAGTGAAGCTTTCTTT. It codes for CASSLGTTSEAFF. The chain uses TRBV4-1 and TRBJ1-1, with D tentatively TRBD1 (5 bases). The CDR3 has 13 residues. Germline CDR1 reads MGHRA; CDR2 reads YSYEKL. The germline V and J ends were trimmed by 6 bases and 7 bases, with 15 bases remaining between them.

This clonotype was seen at least ten times. The rearrangement links TRBV29-1 to TRBJ1-2; D gene uncertain. CDR3 size: 12 residues. Trimming removed 4 bases at V and 8 bases at J, with 14 bases between. Per germline, CDR1 SQVTM and CDR2 ANQGSEA. Here the CDR3 DNA reads TGCAGCGTTGTAGGGCCTCTCGACGGCTACACCTTC. Translating it yields CSVVGPLDGYTF.

This clonotype was observed a handful of times. The V call is TRBV5-6, the J call TRBJ2-1; no clear D. V lost 0 bases, J lost 12 bases, and 10 bases lay in between. Germline V CDR1 and CDR2: SGHDT, YYEEEE. This CDR3 is built from 12 residues. The CDR3 DNA follows: TGTGCCAGCAGCTTGGAGGCATCCCGGCAGTTCTTC. Protein product: CASSLEASRQFF.

This clonotype came up a few times. This chain joins TRBV4-1 and TRBJ2-1; no definite D call. In germline, CDR1 is MGHRA, CDR2 YSYEKL. V dropped 2 bases and J dropped 9 bases, with 5 bases sitting between them. The CDR3 has 11 amino acids. CDR3 bases: TGCGCCAGCAGCCAATCTGGTGAGCAGTTCTTC. Translating it yields CASSQSGEQFF.